The 2 T cell receptor beta chains below were found in one sample sequenced in a study of human T cells and chemical hapten exposure (dated by TCRdb to about 2021). Receptor libraries were prepared by RACE. Sequencing relied on a NextSeq 500. Through fastp at Q25 and MiXCR, TCRdb rebuilt clones from the public reads, retaining in-frame beta chains. Each CDR3 protein gets just one entry, which takes the most common genes and DNA from the rows behind it. The sample has more than 80,000 distinct CDR3 sequences on record, around 7% of them singletons. The top ten constitute roughly 1.6% of the sample. The time point tag for this specimen amounts to: patch test 1, 2 weeks after DPC sensitization. The treatment or condition label of this sample denotes: therapeutic diphenylcyclopropenone sensitization with weekly scalp DPC. Sequences were derived from whole blood, sampled in connection with sensitization to the hapten diphenylcyclopropenone (DPC). These receptors were obtained from a woman in her 30s with alopecia areata. Some clones in this sample may be carry-over from other donors' samples.

V and J are TRBV13 and TRBJ1-4, with D possibly being TRBD1 (5 bases). Germline V lookup: CDR1 PRHDT, CDR2 FYEKMQ (reference sequence). CDR3 length: 14 residues. V was clipped by 2 bases and J by 4 bases, with 8 bases between them. The CDR3 DNA sequence: TGTGCCAGCAGCTTACGCAGGGTTAATGAAAAACTGTTTTTT. It specifies CASSLRRVNEKLFF. The full variable domain, completed using reference TRBV13 and TRBJ1-4, is AAGVIQSPRHLIKEKRETATLKCYPIPRHDTVYWYQQGPGQDPQFLISFYEKMQSDKGSIPDRFSAQQFSDYHSELNMSSLELGDSALYFCASSLRRVNEKLFFGSGTQLSVL.

This clonotype appeared many times. The chain couples TRBV24-1 to TRBJ2-1; 7 bases fit TRBD1. The CDR3 spans 16 residues. CDR1 KGHDR and CDR2 SFDVKD come from the germline V gene. Trimming cost V 4 bases and J 2 bases; bases outside gene matches: 7. For the CDR3, the DNA is TGTGCCACCAGTGACCGACTGGACAGGACCTACAATGAGCAGTTCTTC. It is translated as CATSDRLDRTYNEQFF.